These T cell receptor beta chains were read from a single sample in a study of T cell responses to AZD1222 COVID-19 vaccine. TCRdb's table, derived via immunoSEQ multiplex PCR, lists solely in-frame clones and lacks some. This repertoire shows about 170,000 clones, approximately 90% found once; its top ten account for about 1.6%. This material consisted of peripheral blood, taken on day 0 of AZD1222 vaccination. The receptors come from an adult in good health. The CDR3 runs from the conserved cysteine through the conserved F or W. A D gene is named only where the DNA matches it firmly. Expanded clones are given a class, and other clones once, few, many or no size at all.

TRBV6-2/TRBV6-3	.	TRBJ2-7	.	CASSRQFYEQYF	TGTGCCAGCAGCCGACAGTTCTACGAGCAGTACTTC
TRBV5-3	once	TRBJ1-1	.	CARSFSDPRYPAFF	TGTGCCAGAAGCTTTAGTGACCCCCGTTATCCAGCTTTCTTT
TRBV6-2/TRBV6-3	few	TRBJ1-5	.	CASSYPLGSSNQPQHF	TGTGCCAGCAGTTACCCCCTAGGGTCTAGCAATCAGCCCCAGCATTTT
TRBV19	.	TRBJ2-6	.	CASSRSGANVLTF	TGTGCCAGTAGTCGTTCTGGGGCCAACGTCCTGACTTTC
TRBV7-9	.	TRBJ1-1	.	CASSFPGRTEAFF	TGTGCCAGCAGCTTTCCGGGACGAACTGAAGCTTTCTTT
TRBV12-3/TRBV12-4	.	TRBJ2-1	.	CASRLLNEQFF	TGTGCCAGCAGACTTCTAAATGAGCAGTTCTTC
TRBV6-5	.	TRBJ1-3	.	CASPSGTGNTIYF	TGTGCCAGCCCCTCGGGTACTGGAAACACCATATATTTT
TRBV10-2	.	TRBJ2-7	TRBD1	CASTEQGSEQYF	TGCGCCAGCACCGAACAGGGGTCCGAGCAGTACTTC
TRBV7-2	few	TRBJ1-2	.	CASSYDSSPNYGYTF	TGTGCCAGCAGCTACGACAGCTCACCTAACTATGGCTACACCTTC
TRBV10-2	.	TRBJ1-6	.	CASIPGLSDSPLHF	TGCGCCAGCATTCCGGGACTATCGGATTCACCCCTCCACTTT
TRBV28	.	TRBJ2-5	TRBD1	CASSPGTGGLVETQYF	TGTGCCAGCAGTCCAGGGACAGGGGGATTGGTGGAGACCCAGTACTTC
TRBV3-1/TRBV3-2	.	TRBJ1-5	TRBD1	CASSPTGNSNQPQHF	TGTGCCAGCAGTCCGACAGGGAATAGCAATCAGCCCCAGCATTTT
TRBV28	.	TRBJ1-5	TRBD1	CASSPGTANQPQHF	TGTGCCAGCAGTCCAGGGACAGCAAATCAGCCCCAGCATTTT
TRBV6-5	.	TRBJ2-7	TRBD2	CASSYVRPGGTYEQYF	TGTGCCAGCAGTTACGTTCGCCCGGGGGGGACCTACGAGCAGTACTTC
TRBV5-6	.	TRBJ1-1	.	CASSVGINGAAFF	TGTGCCAGCAGCGTTGGGATTAATGGAGCAGCTTTCTTT
TRBV5-1	once	TRBJ2-6	.	CASSLVVSGANVLTF	TGCGCCAGCAGCTTGGTCGTCTCTGGGGCCAACGTCCTGACTTTC
TRBV7-9	.	TRBJ1-2	.	CASSSDLGWNGYTF	TGTGCCAGCAGCTCGGACTTAGGGTGGAATGGCTACACCTTC